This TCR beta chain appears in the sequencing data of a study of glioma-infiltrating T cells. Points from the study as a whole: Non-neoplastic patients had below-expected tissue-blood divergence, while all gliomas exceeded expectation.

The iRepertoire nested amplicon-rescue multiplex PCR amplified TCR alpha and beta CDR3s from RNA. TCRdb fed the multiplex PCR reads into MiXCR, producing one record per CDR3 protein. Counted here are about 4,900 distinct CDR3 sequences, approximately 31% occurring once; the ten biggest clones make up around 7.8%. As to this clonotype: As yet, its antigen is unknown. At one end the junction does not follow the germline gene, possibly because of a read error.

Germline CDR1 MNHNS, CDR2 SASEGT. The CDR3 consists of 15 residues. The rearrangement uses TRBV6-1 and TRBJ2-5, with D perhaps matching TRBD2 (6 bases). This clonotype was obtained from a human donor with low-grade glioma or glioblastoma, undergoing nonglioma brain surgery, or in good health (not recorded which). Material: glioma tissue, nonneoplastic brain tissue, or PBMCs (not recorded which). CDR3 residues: CASSYRGSEQATQHF. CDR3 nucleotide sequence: TGTGCCAGCAGTTATCGGGGGTCCGAACAAGCGACCCAGCACTTC.